This TCR beta chain was identified in a study of regulatory T cells in long-lasting Graves disease. Study-level results: Newly diagnosed patients had higher TCR diversity than persistent Graves' patients did.

CDR1 and CDR2 from the germline V gene are SGHRS and YFSETQ. CDR3 length: 15 amino acids. V trimming: 4 bases; J trimming: 1 base; junction bases outside the gene matches: 6. Time point described: newly diagnosed GD, antithyroid drugs for less than 3 months. Construction of the TCR library relied on RNA isolated from PBMCs. One endocrinology department in Xi'an, China, was where patients came from. Construction of the TCR beta libraries employed iRepertoire HTBI primers in conjunction with Arm-PCR of CDR3 regions. TCRdb reprocessed the multiplex PCR reads with MiXCR, giving one entry per CDR3 protein. The sample holds roughly 350,000 distinct CDR3 sequences; 16% are singletons and the top ten take 20%. Concerning this clonotype itself: As yet, its antigen is unknown.

This sample was also put to use in a study of T cells in Graves' hyperthyroidism and ophthalmopathy. That work contributes: The model forecast ophthalmopathy, anticipating it by a median 6.5 months before onset.

The gene calls are TRBV5-1 and TRBJ1-1; TRBD1 agrees at 8 bases. Specimen: peripheral blood mononuclear cells (PBMCs), collected at new diagnosis, from a patient treated with antithyroid drugs. The clonotype comes from a woman younger than 30 with Graves disease. As DNA, the CDR3 is TGCGCCAGCAGCAGCCAAGGACAGGGGAACACTGAAGCTTTCTTT. Amino acid sequence: CASSSQGQGNTEAFF.